This TCR beta chain was identified during a study of blood T cell repertoires in COVID-19. V dropped 6 bases and J dropped 0; count of bases not matched to a gene: 7. This CDR3 region has 15 residues. Germline V gene sequence: CDR1 KGHDR, CDR2 SFDVKD. Profiling relied on immunoSEQ multiplex PCR, and the TCRdb table lists in-frame clones only, not all of them. The data show tens of thousands of clones, around 83% seen once. This rearrangement joins TRBV24-1 to TRBJ2-7, with 7 bases that match TRBD1. The sample taken for sequencing was peripheral blood. The TCR was taken from a man aged 65 to 79 with active COVID-19. In DNA, the CDR3 is TGTGCCACCAGTCATTACAGGGGCCTCTCCTACGAGCAGTACTTC. This translates into CATSHYRGLSYEQYF.